This T cell receptor (beta chain) emerged from a study of T-cell memory formation after mild COVID-19. The CDR3 loop spans 16 amino acids. In germline, CDR1 is LGHNA, CDR2 YSLEER. Between the trimmed V and J ends, which lost 2 bases and 1 base, there was a span of 11 bases. This clonotype was found a few times. Its antigen remains unidentified. Study outcomes and limitations: There were some responding clones in pre-infection memory, which suggested that cross-reactive memory had joined. Contracting CD8+ clones were enriched in EMRA, CD4+ mainly in CM and EM. A second wave expanding day 15 to 37 was CD4+-biased; contracting clones were balanced.

Barcoded TCR alpha and TCR beta cDNA libraries with UMIs came from 5'RACE using constant-segment primers. TCRdb analysed the 5' RACE reads with MiXCR anew, one entry per CDR3 protein. The data hold tens of thousands of distinct CDR3 sequences, with roughly 12% observed a single time. The V call is TRBV4-3, the J call TRBJ2-2; TRBD2 is a possible D gene (5 bases). The source of this sequence is a man younger than 35 who had mild COVID-19 (a few samples of this study predate the infection). Cell type and time point are not known. The sample taken for sequencing was PBMCs or a T cell subset sorted from them (not recorded which). The CDR3 DNA reads TGCGCCAGCAGCCAATGGGCCCGGGAGAACACCGGGGAGCTGTTTTTT. Translated: CASSQWARENTGELFF.